Below are 9 T cell receptor beta chains sequenced from a single sample in a study of blood T cell repertoires in COVID-19. Assay used: immunoSEQ multiplex PCR; TCRdb lists only in-frame clones, some missing. The sample includes 60,000 to 75,000 clones, about nine tenths seen only once; the top ten take approximately 5.4%. The specimen was peripheral blood. The source of these receptors is a man in his forties or fifties with active COVID-19.

The V call is TRBV11-3, the J call TRBJ1-2; TRBD1 is a possible D gene (5 bases). The V and J ends lost 1 base and 2 bases respectively, with 14 bases between them. The CDR3 has 16 amino acids. Germline lookup yields CDR1 SGHNT and CDR2 YENEEA. The CDR3 reads CASSLGTLALNYGYTF. The CDR3 DNA reads as TGTGCCAGCAGCTTAGGGACACTAGCCTTAAACTATGGCTACACCTTC. The variable domain in full, completed from reference TRBV11-3 and TRBJ1-2, reads EAGVVQSPRYKIIEKKQPVAFWCNPISGHNTLYWYLQNLGQGPELLIRYENEEAVDDSQLPKDRFSAERLKGVDSTLKIQPAELGDSAVYLCASSLGTLALNYGYTFGSGTRLTVV.

The chain carries TRBV7-2 and TRBJ2-3; TRBD2 might be the D (6 bases). Trimming took 5 bases from V and 4 from J, leaving 7 bases between them. The CDR3 sequence is 12 residues long. CDR1 is SGHTA and CDR2 is FQGNSA in the germline V gene. The CDR3 DNA reads TGTGCCAGCAGCAGACTAGCAGATACGCAGTATTTT. Amino acids: CASSRLADTQYF.

The chain uses TRBV7-8 and TRBJ2-7, with a weak D call TRBD2 (5 bases). The germline V gene encodes CDR1 SGHVS and CDR2 FQNEAQ. There are 13 residues in the CDR3. V lost 5 bases, J lost 2 bases, and 10 bases lay in between. The CDR3 nucleotides are TGTGCCAGCAGCGTCCGGGGTACCTACGAGCAGTACTTC. Protein: CASSVRGTYEQYF.

This clone is categorized as medium-sized (0.01 to 0.1%). This chain joins TRBV7-2 and TRBJ1-2; 7 nucleotides match TRBD1. The CDR3 loop spans 14 amino acids. V gave up 5 bases and J gave up 6 bases; unmatched junction bases: 9. Germline V gives CDR1 SGHTA, CDR2 FQGNSA. The CDR3 sequence: CASSNDRVGNGYTF. CDR3 DNA: TGTGCCAGCAGCAATGACAGGGTCGGGAATGGCTACACCTTC. Using reference TRBV7-2 and TRBJ1-2 for the parts outside the CDR3, the full variable domain is GAGVSQSPSNKVTEKGKDVELRCDPISGHTALYWYRQSLGQGLEFLIYFQGNSAPDKSGLPSDRFSAERTGGSVSTLTIQRTQQEDSAVYLCASSNDRVGNGYTFGSGTRLTVV.

As regards this clone: Other DNA sequences within the sample encode an identical CDR3. This chain uses TRBV28 with TRBJ1-6, with 9 bases matching TRBD1. V gave up 5 bases and J gave up 7 bases; unmatched junction bases: 3. This CDR3 spans 14 amino acids. Looked up from germline, CDR1 is MDHEN and CDR2 is SYDVKM. The CDR3 sequence is CASSPGQGNSPLHF. In DNA, the CDR3 is TGTGCCAGCAGTCCGGGACAGGGCAATTCACCCCTCCACTTT.

V gene TRBV4-3 combines with J gene TRBJ1-2; no clear D gene. V was clipped by 0 bases and J by 5 bases, with 13 bases between them. The CDR3 has 15 residues. The germline gives CDR1 LGHNA, CDR2 YSLEER. CDR3 sequence: CASSQDQAGWYGYTF. For the CDR3, the DNA is TGCGCCAGCAGCCAAGATCAGGCGGGTTGGTATGGCTACACCTTC.

Only one count was recorded for this clone. This chain links TRBV5-1 with TRBJ2-7; D is unresolved. With 0 bases removed from V and 2 bases from J, the gap between germline ends came to 6 bases. The CDR3 is 13 amino acids. Germline V gene sequence: CDR1 SGHRS, CDR2 YFSETQ. Here the CDR3 reads CASSLAEPYEQYF. Written as DNA, the CDR3 is TGCGCCAGCAGCTTGGCCGAGCCCTACGAGCAGTACTTC.

The CDR3 is CASSAGGTMGDYGYTF. The CDR3 DNA reads as TGTGCCAGCAGTGCTGGGGGGACCATGGGGGACTATGGCTACACCTTC. V gene TRBV6-1 combines with J gene TRBJ1-2, with D maybe TRBD1 (5 bases). Per germline, CDR1 MNHNS and CDR2 SASEGT. The CDR3 extends over 16 amino acids. V lost 4 bases, J lost 3 bases, and 18 bases lay in between.

V usage is TRBV10-3 and J usage is TRBJ1-1; 10 bases map to TRBD1. The V gene end was trimmed by 7 bases and the J gene end by 0 bases; junction bases not matched to a gene: 2. CDR3 length: 14 amino acids. The germline V gene encodes CDR1 ENHRY and CDR2 SYGVKD. For the CDR3, the DNA is TGTGCCATCAAGGGACAGGGGATGAACACTGAAGCTTTCTTT. Encoded protein: CAIKGQGMNTEAFF.